Below, one T cell receptor (beta chain) is given with its context. This entry comes from a study of blood T cell repertoires in COVID-19. Study overall: Collection of acute and convalescent COVID-19 samples took place in the United States, Italy and Spain. PBMCs, B-cell-depleted T cells, or T cells provided the cDNA or gDNA that made up the material.

As processed by the authors: Amplification of reference gene primers provided the estimated nucleated cell counts. Method: immunoSEQ multiplex PCR; TCRdb's copy keeps in-frame clones and lacks some. That table gives V, J and clone size, and the DNA gave D and trimming. The sample carries more than 70,000 clones, less than 90% recorded once. The germline gives CDR1 SQVTM, CDR2 ANQGSEA. The CDR3 is made up of 12 amino acids. Trimming left V 4 bases short and J 10 bases short, with 11 bases between. Material for sequencing was peripheral blood. The rearrangement joins TRBV29-1 to TRBJ1-6, with D possibly matching TRBD1 (5 bases). This TCR was recovered from a woman of 80 years or more with acute or convalescent COVID-19. The CDR3 DNA is TGCAGCGTTGGGACAATGGGATCACCCCTCCACTTT. Translating it yields CSVGTMGSPLHF.